This T cell receptor beta chain came from a study of shared clonotypes between healthy human individuals. Study as a whole: The cohort had two women and a few men, ages 18 to 49. Overall study results and limits: With few donors, the genetic and exposure-history diversity represented was limited. Naive subsets tended to show greater estimated richness than memory subsets.

This table comes from immunoSEQ multiplex PCR, and its TCRdb copy is limited to in-frame clones, with some not included. The sample consists of some 1 million clones, around four fifths of them appearing once. For this clone: No antigen is known for it.

The donors, healthy adults who were HIV-negative, had experienced no recent acute infections or vaccinations. Between the trimmed V and J ends, which lost 0 bases and 0 bases, there was a span of 17 bases. This CDR3 has 18 residues. CDR1 and CDR2 (germline): SNHLY, FYNNEI. The clonotype was recovered from a man between 18 and 35 years old in good health. Sequencing used memory CD4+ T cells sorted from blood. The subset: CD45RA-negative fraction. J is TRBJ1-1 and V is TRBV2; D is possibly TRBD1 (5 bases). The CDR3 loop reads CASSEALTRQPMNTEAFF. CDR3 nucleotide sequence: TGTGCCAGCAGTGAAGCGCTTACGAGACAGCCTATGAACACTGAAGCTTTCTTT.